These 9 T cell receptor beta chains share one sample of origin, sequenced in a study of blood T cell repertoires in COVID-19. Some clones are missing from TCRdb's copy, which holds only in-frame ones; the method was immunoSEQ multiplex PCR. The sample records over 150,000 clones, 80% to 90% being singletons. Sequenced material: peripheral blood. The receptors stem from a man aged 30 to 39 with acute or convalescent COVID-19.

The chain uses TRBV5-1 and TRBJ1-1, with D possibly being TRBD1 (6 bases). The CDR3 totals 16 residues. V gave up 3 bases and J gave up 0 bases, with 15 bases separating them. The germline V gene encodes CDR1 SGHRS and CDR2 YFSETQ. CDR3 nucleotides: TGCGCCAGCAGCTCCGGGACAATCCCTATGAACACTGAAGCTTTCTTT. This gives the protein CASSSGTIPMNTEAFF.

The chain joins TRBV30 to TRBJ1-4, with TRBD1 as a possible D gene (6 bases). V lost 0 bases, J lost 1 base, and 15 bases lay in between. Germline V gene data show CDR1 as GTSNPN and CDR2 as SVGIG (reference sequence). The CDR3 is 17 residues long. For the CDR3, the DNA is TGTGCCTGGAGTGTTGGTGTCAGGGGAAAAACTAATGAAAAACTGTTTTTT. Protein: CAWSVGVRGKTNEKLFF.

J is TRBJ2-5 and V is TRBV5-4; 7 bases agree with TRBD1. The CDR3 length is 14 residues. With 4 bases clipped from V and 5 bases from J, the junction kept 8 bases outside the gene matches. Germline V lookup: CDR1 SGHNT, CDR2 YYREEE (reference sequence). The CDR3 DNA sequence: TGTGCCAGCAGCCTCCCAGGGGGAACGGAGACCCAGTACTTC. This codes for CASSLPGGTETQYF.

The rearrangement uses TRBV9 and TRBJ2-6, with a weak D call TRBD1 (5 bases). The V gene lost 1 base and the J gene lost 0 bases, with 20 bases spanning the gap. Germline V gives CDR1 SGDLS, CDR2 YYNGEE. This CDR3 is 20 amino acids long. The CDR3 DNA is TGTGCCAGCAGCGTATTAATTTATCAGGGCTCCCTCTCTGGGGCCAACGTCCTGACTTTC. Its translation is CASSVLIYQGSLSGANVLTF.

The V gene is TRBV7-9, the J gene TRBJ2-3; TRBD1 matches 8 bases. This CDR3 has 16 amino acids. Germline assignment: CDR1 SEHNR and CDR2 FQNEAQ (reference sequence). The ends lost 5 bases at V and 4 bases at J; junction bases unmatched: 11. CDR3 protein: CASSLRQGALSDTQYF. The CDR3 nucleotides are TGTGCCAGCAGCCTTCGTCAGGGGGCGCTTTCAGATACGCAGTATTTT.

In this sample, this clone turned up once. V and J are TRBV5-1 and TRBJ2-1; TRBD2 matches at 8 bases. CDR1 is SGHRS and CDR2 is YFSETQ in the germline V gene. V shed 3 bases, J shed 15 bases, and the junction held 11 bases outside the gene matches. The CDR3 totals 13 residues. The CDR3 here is CASSSGTRNHGFF. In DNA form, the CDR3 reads TGCGCCAGCAGCTCCGGGACTAGGAATCACGGGTTCTTC.

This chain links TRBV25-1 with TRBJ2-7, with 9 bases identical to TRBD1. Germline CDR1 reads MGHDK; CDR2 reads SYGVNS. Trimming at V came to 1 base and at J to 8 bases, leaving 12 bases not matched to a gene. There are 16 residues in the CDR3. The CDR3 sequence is CASSEWVGTGIGQQYF. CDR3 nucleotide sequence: TGTGCCAGCAGTGAATGGGTCGGGACAGGGATTGGGCAGCAGTACTTC.

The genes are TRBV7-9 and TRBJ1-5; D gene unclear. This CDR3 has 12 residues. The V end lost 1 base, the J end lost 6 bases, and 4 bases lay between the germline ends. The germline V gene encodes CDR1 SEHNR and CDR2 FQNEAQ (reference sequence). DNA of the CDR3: TGTGCCAGCAGCTTAGGTAGTCAGCCCCAGCATTTT. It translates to CASSLGSQPQHF.

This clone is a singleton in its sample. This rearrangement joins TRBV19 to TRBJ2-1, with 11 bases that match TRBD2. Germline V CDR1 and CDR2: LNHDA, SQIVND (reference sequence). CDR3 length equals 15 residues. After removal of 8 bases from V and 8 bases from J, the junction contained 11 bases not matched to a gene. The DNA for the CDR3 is TGTGCCAGTGCCCAACACGGGACTAGCGGTTATGAGCAGTTCTTC. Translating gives CASAQHGTSGYEQFF. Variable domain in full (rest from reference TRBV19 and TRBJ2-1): DGGITQSPKYLFRKEGQNVTLSCEQNLNHDAMYWYRQDPGQGLRLIYYSQIVNDFQKGDIAEGYSVSREKKESFPLTVTSAQKNPTAFYLCASAQHGTSGYEQFFGPGTRLTVL.